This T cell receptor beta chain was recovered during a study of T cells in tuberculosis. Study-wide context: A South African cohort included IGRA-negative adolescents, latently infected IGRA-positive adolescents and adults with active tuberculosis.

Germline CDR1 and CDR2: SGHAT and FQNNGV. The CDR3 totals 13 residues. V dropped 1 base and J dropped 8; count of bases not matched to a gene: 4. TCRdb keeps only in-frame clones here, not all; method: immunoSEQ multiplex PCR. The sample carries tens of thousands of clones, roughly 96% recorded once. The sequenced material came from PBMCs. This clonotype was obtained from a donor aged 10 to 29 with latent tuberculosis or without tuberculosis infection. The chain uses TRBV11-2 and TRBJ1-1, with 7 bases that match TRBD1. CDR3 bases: TGTGCCAGCAGCTTAGTGTCCAGGGGGGAAGCTTTCTTT. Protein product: CASSLVSRGEAFF.